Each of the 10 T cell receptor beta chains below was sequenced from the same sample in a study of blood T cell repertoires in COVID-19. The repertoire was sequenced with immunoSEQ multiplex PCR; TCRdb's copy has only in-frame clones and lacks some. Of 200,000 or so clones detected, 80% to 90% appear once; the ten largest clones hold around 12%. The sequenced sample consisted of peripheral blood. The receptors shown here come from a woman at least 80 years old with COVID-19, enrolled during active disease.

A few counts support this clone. The CDR3 protein is CASSLEGVSYNEQFF. The CDR3 DNA follows: TGTGCCAGCAGCTTAGAGGGCGTCTCCTACAATGAGCAGTTCTTC. The rearrangement links TRBV11-3 to TRBJ2-1; D call uncertain. CDR3 length: 15 residues. The germline V gene encodes CDR1 SGHNT and CDR2 YENEEA. Trimming stripped 0 bases from V and 0 bases from J, with 6 bases between.

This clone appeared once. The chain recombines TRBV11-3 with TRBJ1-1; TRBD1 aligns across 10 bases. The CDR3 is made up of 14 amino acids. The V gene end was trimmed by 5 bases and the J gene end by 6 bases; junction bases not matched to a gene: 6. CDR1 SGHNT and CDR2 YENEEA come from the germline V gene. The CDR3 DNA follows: TGTGCCAGCAGCCCCCGGGACAGGGGTCCTGAAGCTTTCTTT. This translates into CASSPRDRGPEAFF. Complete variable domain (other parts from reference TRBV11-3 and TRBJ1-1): EAGVVQSPRYKIIEKKQPVAFWCNPISGHNTLYWYLQNLGQGPELLIRYENEEAVDDSQLPKDRFSAERLKGVDSTLKIQPAELGDSAVYLCASSPRDRGPEAFFGQGTRLTVV.

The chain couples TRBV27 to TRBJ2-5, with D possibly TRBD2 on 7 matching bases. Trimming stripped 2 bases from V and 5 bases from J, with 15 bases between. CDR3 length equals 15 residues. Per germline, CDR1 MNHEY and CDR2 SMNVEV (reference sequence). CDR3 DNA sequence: TGTGCCAGCAGTTTAGGAGGGGGGGCCTGGGAGACCCAGTACTTC. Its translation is CASSLGGGAWETQYF.

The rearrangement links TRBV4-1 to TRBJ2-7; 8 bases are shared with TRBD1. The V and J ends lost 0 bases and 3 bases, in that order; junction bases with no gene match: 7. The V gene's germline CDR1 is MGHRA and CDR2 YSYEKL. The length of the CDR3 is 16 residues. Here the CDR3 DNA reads TGCGCCAGCAGCCAAGATATTGGACAGGGAAACTACGAGCAGTACTTC. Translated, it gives CASSQDIGQGNYEQYF.

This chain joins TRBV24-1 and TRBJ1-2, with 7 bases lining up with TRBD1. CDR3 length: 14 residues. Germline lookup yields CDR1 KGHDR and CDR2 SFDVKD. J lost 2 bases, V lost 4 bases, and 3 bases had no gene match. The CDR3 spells CATSEWDSNYGYTF. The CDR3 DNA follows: TGTGCCACCAGTGAGTGGGACAGCAACTATGGCTACACCTTC.

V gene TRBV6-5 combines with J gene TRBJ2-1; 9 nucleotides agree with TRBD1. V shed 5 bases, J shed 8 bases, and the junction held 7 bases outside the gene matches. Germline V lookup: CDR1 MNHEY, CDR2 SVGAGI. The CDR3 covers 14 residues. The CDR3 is CASSNRGQNDEQFF. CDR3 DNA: TGTGCCAGCAGTAACAGGGGGCAGAACGATGAGCAGTTCTTC.

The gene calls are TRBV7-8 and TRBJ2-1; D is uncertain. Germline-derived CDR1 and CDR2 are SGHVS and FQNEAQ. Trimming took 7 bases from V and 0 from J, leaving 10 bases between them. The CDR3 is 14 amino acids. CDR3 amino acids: CASKGPSSYNEQFF. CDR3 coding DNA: TGTGCCAGCAAAGGCCCTAGCTCCTACAATGAGCAGTTCTTC. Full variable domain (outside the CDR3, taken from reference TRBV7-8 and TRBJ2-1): GAGVSQSPRYKVAKRGQDVALRCDPISGHVSLFWYQQALGQGPEFLTYFQNEAQLDKSGLPSDRFFAERPEGSVSTLKIQRTQQEDSAVYLCASKGPSSYNEQFFGPGTRLTVL.

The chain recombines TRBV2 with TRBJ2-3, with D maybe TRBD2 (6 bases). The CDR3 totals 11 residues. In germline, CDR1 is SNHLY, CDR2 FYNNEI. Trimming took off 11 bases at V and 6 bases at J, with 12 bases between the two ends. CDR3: CACGERDTQYF. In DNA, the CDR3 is TGTGCCTGCGGGGAAAGGGATACGCAGTATTTT.

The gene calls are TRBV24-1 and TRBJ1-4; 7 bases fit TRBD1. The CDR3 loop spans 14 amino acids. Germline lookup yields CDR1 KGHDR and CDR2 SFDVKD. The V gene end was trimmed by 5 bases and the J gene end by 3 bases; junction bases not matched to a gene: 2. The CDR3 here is CATSATGSNEKLFF. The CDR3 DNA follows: TGTGCCACCAGTGCGACAGGGTCTAATGAAAAACTGTTTTTT.

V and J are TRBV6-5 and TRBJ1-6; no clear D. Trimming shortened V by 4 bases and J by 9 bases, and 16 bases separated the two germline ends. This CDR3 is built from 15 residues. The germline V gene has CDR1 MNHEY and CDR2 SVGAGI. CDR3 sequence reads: CASSSRLPGGSPLHF. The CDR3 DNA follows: TGTGCCAGCAGTTCCCGCCTACCCGGAGGTTCACCCCTCCACTTT.